The sample holds a few counts of the clone carrying this T cell receptor beta chain. Its antigen is not known. This entry is derived from a study of CD8 T cells in ankylosing spondylitis. Study-level points and caveats: Blood from ankylosing spondylitis patients appeared to carry a characteristic roughly 8-variant TCR beta motif.

TCRdb re-called the 5' RACE reads with MiXCR, one entry per CDR3 protein. The table has more than 500,000 distinct CDR3 sequences, approximately 5.3% seen once; the top ten hold around 3.5%. CDR1 and CDR2 from the germline V gene are SNHLY and FYNNEI. The CDR3 is 16 residues long. The V segment lost 4 bases and the J segment 0 bases; nucleotides outside the gene matches: 6. The origin of this receptor is a male donor with ankylosing spondylitis. The V and J genes are TRBV2 and TRBJ2-3; TRBD2 matches at 8 bases. Sequencing was done on a sample of blood, either unsorted or a sorted T cell fraction (not recorded which). The CDR3 nucleotides are TGTGCCAGCAGTGGTGCTAGCGGGTTTAGCACAGATACGCAGTATTTT. This sequence encodes CASSGASGFSTDTQYF.